This is a list of T cell receptor beta chains from one sample in a study of blood T cell repertoires in COVID-19. Clones were read by immunoSEQ multiplex PCR, and TCRdb kept only the in-frame ones, dropping some. The sample carries a few hundred thousand clones, around 86% recorded once. Sequencing was done on a sample of PBMCs or T cells enriched from blood (not recorded which). Source of these receptors: a man between 25 and 39 years old in a cohort exposed to, infected with or recovered from COVID-19 (not recorded which). Each CDR3 is given with its conserved first and last residue. Each record gives: D gene, J gene, V gene, clone size, CDR3 protein, CDR3 DNA. A D gene is named only where the DNA matches it firmly. Clone size is given for some rows only: seen once, a few or many times, or a class if the clone is expanded.

-,TRBJ2-7,TRBV28,-,CASSRLYEQYF,TGTGCCAGCAGTCGTTTATACGAGCAGTACTTC
TRBD2,TRBJ2-3,TRBV3-1/TRBV3-2,-,CASSQGRGGLAGAGDTQYF,TGTGCCAGCAGCCAAGGGCGAGGGGGGCTAGCGGGAGCGGGAGATACGCAGTATTTT
-,TRBJ2-3,TRBV5-1,-,CASSHLARNTDTQYF,TGCGCCAGCAGCCATCTAGCGCGGAACACAGATACGCAGTATTTT
TRBD2,TRBJ2-7,TRBV5-6,-,CASSSTSGRPYEQYF,TGTGCCAGCAGCTCAACTAGCGGGAGGCCCTACGAGCAGTACTTC
-,TRBJ2-1,TRBV6-5,-,CASRTSGTPYNEQFF,TGTGCCAGCAGGACTTCCGGGACTCCCTACAATGAGCAGTTCTTC
TRBD2,TRBJ2-1,TRBV5-5,-,CASSSGRVLAGATDEQFF,TGTGCCAGCAGCTCCGGGCGGGTGCTAGCGGGAGCTACGGATGAGCAGTTCTTC
TRBD1,TRBJ1-5,TRBV6-1,-,CASSETGGSNQPQHF,TGTGCCAGCAGTGAAACAGGGGGCAGCAATCAGCCCCAGCATTTT
TRBD1,TRBJ2-1,TRBV5-1,-,CASSLGTGGNEQFF,TGCGCCAGCAGCTTAGGGACAGGGGGCAATGAGCAGTTCTTC
TRBD1,TRBJ2-6,TRBV18,-,CASSEDRAGANVLTF,TGTGCCAGCTCCGAGGACAGGGCTGGGGCCAACGTCCTGACTTTC
-,TRBJ1-1,TRBV28,-,CASKDGPGDTEAFF,TGTGCCAGCAAGGACGGCCCGGGGGACACTGAAGCTTTCTTT
-,TRBJ1-1,TRBV28,-,CASSKRWTASNTEAFF,TGTGCCAGCTCAAAACGATGGACAGCCTCGAACACTGAAGCTTTCTTT
-,TRBJ1-1,TRBV7-3,-,CASSPGYRTEAFF,TGTGCCAGCAGTCCAGGGTATCGGACTGAAGCTTTCTTT
-,TRBJ2-3,TRBV6-5,-,CASTLVGVSTDTQYF,TGTGCCAGCACCCTCGTAGGGGTTAGCACAGATACGCAGTATTTT
-,TRBJ2-7,TRBV21-1,few,CASSTGLAGVDEQYF,TGTGCCAGCAGCACTGGACTAGCGGGAGTCGACGAGCAGTACTTC
TRBD2,TRBJ2-4,TRBV2,-,CASILESGRAGWNIQYF,TGTGCCAGCATCCTCGAGAGCGGGAGGGCCGGATGGAACATTCAGTACTTC
-,TRBJ1-3,TRBV24-1,-,CATSDKGTGNTIYF,TGTGCCACCAGTGATAAGGGGACTGGAAACACCATATATTTT
TRBD1,TRBJ2-3,TRBV13,-,CASSLGTGVGPDTQYF,TGTGCCAGCAGCCTGGGGACAGGTGTAGGCCCAGATACGCAGTATTTT
TRBD2,TRBJ2-7,TRBV27,-,CASSFGLADAVQYF,TGTGCCAGCAGTTTCGGACTAGCAGATGCGGTGCAGTACTTC
TRBD1,TRBJ2-5,TRBV11-2,few,CASSLVTGGRETQYF,TGTGCCAGCAGCTTAGTTACAGGGGGCCGGGAGACCCAGTACTTC
TRBD1,TRBJ2-3,TRBV28,-,CASSSDRGTDTQYF,TGTGCCAGCAGTTCCGACAGGGGCACAGATACGCAGTATTTT
-,TRBJ1-5,TRBV7-2,-,CASSGQYNQPQHF,TGTGCCAGCAGCGGACAGTACAATCAGCCCCAGCATTTT
TRBD2,TRBJ2-1,TRBV29-1,few,CSVIVLAGNEQFF,TGCAGCGTTATCGTACTAGCGGGTAATGAGCAGTTCTTC
-,TRBJ2-7,TRBV5-4,-,CASSFGGRGITYEQYF,TGTGCCAGCAGCTTTGGCGGGCGAGGGATCACCTACGAGCAGTACTTC
-,TRBJ1-3,TRBV19,-,CASTPTGKLSGNTIYF,TGTGCCAGTACCCCGACCGGGAAGCTCTCTGGAAACACCATATATTTT